The rows below give T cell receptor beta chains drawn from one sample of a study. TCRdb analysed the 5' RACE reads with MiXCR anew, one entry per CDR3 protein. The sample holds tens of thousands of distinct CDR3 sequences; approximately 22% are singletons and the top ten take under 3.5%. Sequenced input: memory CD4+ T cells sorted from a lymph node. All receptors derive from a female donor with breast cancer. CDR3s include the opening cysteine and the closing phenylalanine or tryptophan. Fields, in order: CDR3 protein, CDR3 DNA, J gene, clone size, D gene, V gene. D genes are given only for firm matches. Clone size appears in some rows only: once, few, many, or a class for an expanded clone.

CDR3aa: CATLPRGAGNNEQFF; CDR3nt: TGTGCCACCCTCCCCCGGGGAGCGGGGAACAATGAGCAGTTCTTC; j_gene: TRBJ2-1; abundance: -; d_gene: TRBD2; v_gene: TRBV12-3/TRBV12-4
CDR3aa: CASSSHDSPSGYTF; CDR3nt: TGTGCCAGCAGTTCTCATGACTCGCCGAGCGGCTACACCTTC; j_gene: TRBJ1-2; abundance: -; d_gene: -; v_gene: TRBV28
CDR3aa: CATPGQGVNTQYF; CDR3nt: TGTGCCACCCCGGGACAGGGCGTAAATACGCAGTATTTT; j_gene: TRBJ2-3; abundance: few; d_gene: TRBD1; v_gene: TRBV7-9
CDR3aa: CASSPRDRGDATEAFF; CDR3nt: TGTGCCAGCAGTCCCCGGGACAGGGGCGATGCGACTGAAGCTTTCTTT; j_gene: TRBJ1-1; abundance: few; d_gene: TRBD1; v_gene: TRBV12-3/TRBV12-4
CDR3aa: CASSASGYGEQFF; CDR3nt: TGTGCCAGCAGCGCTAGCGGGTATGGAGAGCAGTTCTTC; j_gene: TRBJ2-1; abundance: -; d_gene: TRBD2; v_gene: TRBV9
CDR3aa: CASTQGTTQSFGELFF; CDR3nt: TGTGCCAGCACCCAAGGGACTACCCAAAGCTTCGGGGAGCTGTTTTTT; j_gene: TRBJ2-2; abundance: -; d_gene: TRBD2; v_gene: TRBV7-2
CDR3aa: CASSFGQDRDTQYF; CDR3nt: TGTGCCAGCAGTTTCGGACAGGATAGGGATACGCAGTATTTT; j_gene: TRBJ2-3; abundance: -; d_gene: TRBD1; v_gene: TRBV7-2
CDR3aa: CASSRDIKETQYF; CDR3nt: TGCGCCAGCAGCCGGGACATCAAGGAGACCCAGTACTTC; j_gene: TRBJ2-5; abundance: few; d_gene: -; v_gene: TRBV5-1
CDR3aa: CASSLRPWGNEQFF; CDR3nt: TGTGCCAGCAGCCTCAGACCGTGGGGCAATGAGCAGTTCTTC; j_gene: TRBJ2-1; abundance: many; d_gene: -; v_gene: TRBV5-5
CDR3aa: CASSPDRRRTEAFF; CDR3nt: TGTGCCAGCAGCCCAGACAGGAGAAGGACTGAAGCTTTCTTT; j_gene: TRBJ1-1; abundance: many; d_gene: -; v_gene: TRBV11-2
CDR3aa: CASSQDTGGDSPLHF; CDR3nt: TGCGCCAGCAGCCAAGATACAGGGGGGGATTCACCCCTCCACTTT; j_gene: TRBJ1-6; abundance: many; d_gene: TRBD1; v_gene: TRBV4-3
CDR3aa: CASSQVEAALGRAEAFF; CDR3nt: TGCGCCAGCAGCCAAGTGGAGGCCGCCCTTGGACGTGCTGAAGCTTTCTTT; j_gene: TRBJ1-1; abundance: -; d_gene: -; v_gene: TRBV4-3
CDR3aa: CASRTSGADTQYF; CDR3nt: TGTGCCAGCAGGACTAGCGGAGCAGATACGCAGTATTTT; j_gene: TRBJ2-3; abundance: few; d_gene: TRBD2; v_gene: TRBV6-5
CDR3aa: CASSQGQNSNEQFF; CDR3nt: TGTGCCAGCAGCCAAGGTCAGAATAGCAATGAGCAGTTCTTC; j_gene: TRBJ2-1; abundance: few; d_gene: -; v_gene: TRBV14
CDR3aa: CASSYPLAGTDTQYF; CDR3nt: TGTGCCAGCAGTTACCCGCTAGCGGGCACAGATACGCAGTATTTT; j_gene: TRBJ2-3; abundance: few; d_gene: TRBD2; v_gene: TRBV6-5
CDR3aa: CASSLDSGPPGEAFF; CDR3nt: TGTGCCAGCAGCTTAGATAGCGGCCCACCGGGAGAAGCTTTCTTT; j_gene: TRBJ1-1; abundance: -; d_gene: -; v_gene: TRBV11-2
CDR3aa: CAISGEASGIEQYF; CDR3nt: TGTGCCATCAGTGGGGAGGCTAGCGGGATCGAGCAGTACTTC; j_gene: TRBJ2-7; abundance: few; d_gene: TRBD2; v_gene: TRBV10-3
CDR3aa: CASSLAGDTDTQYF; CDR3nt: TGCGCCAGCAGCTTAGCGGGGGACACAGATACGCAGTATTTT; j_gene: TRBJ2-3; abundance: -; d_gene: TRBD2; v_gene: TRBV5-1
CDR3aa: CASSLAPGIGLEAFF; CDR3nt: TGTGCCAGCAGCTTAGCGCCGGGGATCGGGCTAGAAGCTTTCTTT; j_gene: TRBJ1-1; abundance: few; d_gene: -; v_gene: TRBV7-2
CDR3aa: CSARRGSRETQYF; CDR3nt: TGCAGTGCTAGACGGGGGTCGAGGGAGACCCAGTACTTC; j_gene: TRBJ2-5; abundance: few; d_gene: -; v_gene: TRBV20-1
CDR3aa: CSVEGASTGGTEAFF; CDR3nt: TGCAGCGTTGAGGGGGCTTCGACAGGGGGAACTGAAGCTTTCTTT; j_gene: TRBJ1-1; abundance: few; d_gene: TRBD1; v_gene: TRBV29-1
CDR3aa: CASSRMGGWITEAFF; CDR3nt: TGCGCCAGCAGCCGGATGGGGGGTTGGATCACCGAAGCTTTCTTT; j_gene: TRBJ1-1; abundance: -; d_gene: -; v_gene: TRBV5-1
CDR3aa: CSVEDHRLGTASSGANVLTF; CDR3nt: TGCAGCGTTGAAGACCACCGGCTCGGGACAGCCTCCTCTGGGGCCAACGTCCTGACTTTC; j_gene: TRBJ2-6; abundance: -; d_gene: TRBD1; v_gene: TRBV29-1
CDR3aa: CASSLHSNTEAFF; CDR3nt: TGTGCTAGCAGCTTGCATTCCAACACTGAAGCTTTCTTT; j_gene: TRBJ1-1; abundance: few; d_gene: -; v_gene: TRBV7-7
CDR3aa: CASSLDRGYDQPQHF; CDR3nt: TGTGCCAGCAGCTTAGACAGGGGGTACGATCAGCCCCAGCATTTT; j_gene: TRBJ1-5; abundance: few; d_gene: TRBD1; v_gene: TRBV7-2
CDR3aa: CASSGGARDFEAFF; CDR3nt: TGTGCCAGCAGTGGGGGGGCGCGAGATTTCGAAGCTTTCTTT; j_gene: TRBJ1-1; abundance: -; d_gene: -; v_gene: TRBV6-5
CDR3aa: CATRTSGRSGANVLTF; CDR3nt: TGTGCCACTCGAACTAGCGGGAGGTCTGGGGCCAACGTCCTGACTTTC; j_gene: TRBJ2-6; abundance: -; d_gene: TRBD2; v_gene: TRBV28
CDR3aa: CSATIQEYEQYF; CDR3nt: TGCAGTGCTACCATCCAGGAGTACGAGCAGTACTTC; j_gene: TRBJ2-7; abundance: -; d_gene: -; v_gene: TRBV20-1
CDR3aa: CASSLSGLAEETQYF; CDR3nt: TGTGCTAGCAGCTTATCAGGACTAGCGGAAGAGACCCAGTACTTC; j_gene: TRBJ2-5; abundance: -; d_gene: TRBD2; v_gene: TRBV7-7
CDR3aa: CASSLSLAGNQPQHF; CDR3nt: TGTGCCAGCAGCTTATCTTTAGCGGGAAATCAGCCCCAGCATTTT; j_gene: TRBJ1-5; abundance: -; d_gene: -; v_gene: TRBV7-2
CDR3aa: CASSLDRANEQYF; CDR3nt: TGTGCCAGCAGCTTAGACCGGGCGAACGAGCAGTACTTC; j_gene: TRBJ2-7; abundance: -; d_gene: -; v_gene: TRBV7-8
CDR3aa: CSADGRGVAFF; CDR3nt: TGCAGTGCAGATGGACGGGGGGTGGCTTTCTTT; j_gene: TRBJ1-1; abundance: many; d_gene: -; v_gene: TRBV20-1
CDR3aa: CSADRGRETQYF; CDR3nt: TGCAGTGCTGATAGAGGTCGTGAGACCCAGTACTTC; j_gene: TRBJ2-5; abundance: few; d_gene: -; v_gene: TRBV20-1
CDR3aa: CASSQGVSGRTYEQYF; CDR3nt: TGCGCCAGCAGCCAAGGAGTCAGCGGGAGGACCTACGAGCAGTACTTC; j_gene: TRBJ2-7; abundance: many; d_gene: TRBD2; v_gene: TRBV4-3
CDR3aa: CASSFDSNYGYTF; CDR3nt: TGTGCCAGCAGTTTCGACAGCAACTATGGCTACACCTTC; j_gene: TRBJ1-2; abundance: -; d_gene: -; v_gene: TRBV28
CDR3aa: CATYNRGRNSPLHF; CDR3nt: TGTGCCACCTATAACAGGGGCAGGAATTCACCCCTCCACTTT; j_gene: TRBJ1-6; abundance: many; d_gene: TRBD1; v_gene: TRBV6-5
CDR3aa: CASSYRGQGIYGYTF; CDR3nt: TGTGCCAGCAGTTACCGTGGACAGGGCATCTATGGCTACACCTTC; j_gene: TRBJ1-2; abundance: -; d_gene: TRBD1; v_gene: TRBV6-5